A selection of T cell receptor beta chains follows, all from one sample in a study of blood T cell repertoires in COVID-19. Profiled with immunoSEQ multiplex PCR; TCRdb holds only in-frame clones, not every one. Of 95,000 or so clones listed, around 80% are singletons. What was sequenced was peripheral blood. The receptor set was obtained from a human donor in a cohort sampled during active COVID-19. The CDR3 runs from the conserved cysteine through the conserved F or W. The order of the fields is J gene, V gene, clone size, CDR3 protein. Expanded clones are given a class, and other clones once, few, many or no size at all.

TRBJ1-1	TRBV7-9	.	CASSSLQGSMNTEAFF
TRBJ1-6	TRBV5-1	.	CASSFSDRPNSPLHF
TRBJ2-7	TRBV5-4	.	CASSPGTSALYEQYF
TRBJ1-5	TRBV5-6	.	CASSFGTGNQPQHF
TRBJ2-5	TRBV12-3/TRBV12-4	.	CASSPSGQGTQYF
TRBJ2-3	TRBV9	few	CASSVQGGSSTDTQYF
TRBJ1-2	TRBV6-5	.	CASRSGTGYGYTF
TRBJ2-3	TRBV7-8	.	CASSQGLAGTDTQYF
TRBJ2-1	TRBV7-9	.	CASSLVRNRFSYNEQFF
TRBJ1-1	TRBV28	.	CASSLTHKNTEAFF
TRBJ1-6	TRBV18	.	CASSPLQGDSPLHF
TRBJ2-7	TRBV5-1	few	CASSLDPSEREKSF
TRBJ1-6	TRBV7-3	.	CASSLISGSSSPLHF
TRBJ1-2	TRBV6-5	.	CASSSSGTGTGYTF